The source of this TCR beta chain is a study of T cell changes during pregnancy in multiple sclerosis. This CDR3 is built from 13 residues. With 5 bases removed from V and 5 bases from J, the gap between germline ends came to 12 bases. CDR1 is MNHEY, CDR2 SMNVEV, per germline (reference sequence). Assay: immunoSEQ multiplex PCR; the TCRdb copy retains only in-frame clones and omits some. The data contain 30,000 to 40,000 clones, 90% of them singletons. This clonotype was sampled from a female donor in good health, enrolled as a control in a pregnancy study. This sequence joins TRBV27 and TRBJ2-5; TRBD1 might be the D (5 bases). The source was CD4+ T cells from peripheral blood mononuclear cells, collected in the first trimester of pregnancy. The CDR3 is CASSPGPGETQYF. The DNA of the CDR3 is TGTGCCAGCAGTCCAGGACCAGGGGAGACCCAGTACTTC.